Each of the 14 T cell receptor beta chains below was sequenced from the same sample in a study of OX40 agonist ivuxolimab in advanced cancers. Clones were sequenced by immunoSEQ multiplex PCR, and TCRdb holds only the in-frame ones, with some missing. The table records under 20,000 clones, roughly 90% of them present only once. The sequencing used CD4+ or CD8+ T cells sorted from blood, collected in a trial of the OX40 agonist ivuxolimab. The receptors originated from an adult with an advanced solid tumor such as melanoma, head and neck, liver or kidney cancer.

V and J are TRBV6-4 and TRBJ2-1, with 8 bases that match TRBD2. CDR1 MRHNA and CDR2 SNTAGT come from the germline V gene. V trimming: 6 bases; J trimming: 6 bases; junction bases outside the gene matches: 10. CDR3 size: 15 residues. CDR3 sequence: CASSPGTRSGNEQFF. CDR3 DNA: TGTGCCAGCAGCCCCGGGACTAGAAGCGGCAATGAGCAGTTCTTC.

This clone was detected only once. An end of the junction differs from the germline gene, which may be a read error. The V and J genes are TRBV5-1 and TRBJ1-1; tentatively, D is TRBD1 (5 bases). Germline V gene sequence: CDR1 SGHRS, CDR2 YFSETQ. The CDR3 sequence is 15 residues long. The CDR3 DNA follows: TGCGCCAGCAGCACCCCTTGGGGGGACGAAACTGGAGCTTTCTTT. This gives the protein CASSTPWGDETGAFF.

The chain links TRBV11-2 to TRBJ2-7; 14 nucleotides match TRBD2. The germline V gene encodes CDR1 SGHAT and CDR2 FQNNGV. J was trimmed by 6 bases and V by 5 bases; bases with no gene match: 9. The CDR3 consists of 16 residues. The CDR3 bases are TGTGCCAGCAGCCTAGGACTAGCGGGGGGCGCGATCGAGCAGTACTTC. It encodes CASSLGLAGGAIEQYF.

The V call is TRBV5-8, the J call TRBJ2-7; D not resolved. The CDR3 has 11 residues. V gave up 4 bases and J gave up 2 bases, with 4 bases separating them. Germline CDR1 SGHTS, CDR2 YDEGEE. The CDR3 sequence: CASSPAYEQYF. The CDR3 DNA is TGTGCCAGCAGCCCCGCCTACGAGCAGTACTTC.

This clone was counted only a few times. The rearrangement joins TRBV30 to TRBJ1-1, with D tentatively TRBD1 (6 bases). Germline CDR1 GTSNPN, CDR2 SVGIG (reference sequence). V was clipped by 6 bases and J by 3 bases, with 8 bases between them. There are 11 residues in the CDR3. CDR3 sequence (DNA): TGTGCCTGCGAGGGGGACACTGAAGCTTTCTTT. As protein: CACEGDTEAFF.

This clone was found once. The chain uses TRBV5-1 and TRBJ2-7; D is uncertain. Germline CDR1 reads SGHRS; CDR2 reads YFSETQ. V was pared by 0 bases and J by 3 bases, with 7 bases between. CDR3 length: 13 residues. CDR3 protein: CASSLVVGYEQYF. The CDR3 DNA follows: TGCGCCAGCAGCTTGGTCGTAGGCTACGAGCAGTACTTC.

In DNA form, the CDR3 reads TGTGCCAGCAGCCAGACATACACCGGGGAGCTGTTTTTT. It encodes CASSQTYTGELFF. The rearrangement uses TRBV5-8 and TRBJ2-2, with unresolved D. Germline V gene data show CDR1 as SGHTS and CDR2 as YDEGEE. V gave up 4 bases and J gave up 3 bases, with 7 bases separating them. The CDR3 covers 13 residues.

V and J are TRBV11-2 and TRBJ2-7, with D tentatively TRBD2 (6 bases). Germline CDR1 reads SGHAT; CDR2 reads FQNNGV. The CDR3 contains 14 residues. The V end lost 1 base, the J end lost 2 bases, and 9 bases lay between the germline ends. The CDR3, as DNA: TGTGCCAGCAGCTTAGCGGGACTTCCCTACGAGCAGTACTTC. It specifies CASSLAGLPYEQYF.

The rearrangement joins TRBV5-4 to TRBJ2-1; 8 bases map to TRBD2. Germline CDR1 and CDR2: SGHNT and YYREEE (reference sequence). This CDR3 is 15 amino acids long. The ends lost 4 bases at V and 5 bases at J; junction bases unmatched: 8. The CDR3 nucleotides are TGTGCCAGCAGCCCCCGTAGTAGCGGGAACAATGAGCAGTTCTTC. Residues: CASSPRSSGNNEQFF.

CDR3 region: CASTDRGRPDEQYF. CDR3 DNA: TGCGCCAGCACGGACAGGGGGCGCCCTGACGAGCAGTACTTC. This chain joins TRBV10-1 and TRBJ2-7; TRBD1 matches 11 bases. Germline V gene sequence: CDR1 WNHNN, CDR2 SYGVQD (reference sequence). With V trimmed by 7 bases and J by 5 bases, 7 bases remained unmatched. The CDR3 sequence is 14 residues long.

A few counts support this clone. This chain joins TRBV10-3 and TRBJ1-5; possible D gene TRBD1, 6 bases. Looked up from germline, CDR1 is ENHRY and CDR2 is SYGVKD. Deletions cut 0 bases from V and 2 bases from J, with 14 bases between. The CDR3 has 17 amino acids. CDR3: CAISESSGGPGNQPQHF. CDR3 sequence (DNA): TGTGCCATCAGTGAGTCGAGTGGGGGGCCAGGCAATCAGCCCCAGCATTTT.

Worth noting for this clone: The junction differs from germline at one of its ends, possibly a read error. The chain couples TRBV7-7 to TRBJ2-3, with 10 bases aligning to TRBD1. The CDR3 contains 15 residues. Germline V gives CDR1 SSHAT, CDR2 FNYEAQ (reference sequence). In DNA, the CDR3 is TGTGCTAGCAGCCGGACAGGGGGGGTCACAGATACGCAGTATTTT. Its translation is CASSRTGGVTDTQYF.

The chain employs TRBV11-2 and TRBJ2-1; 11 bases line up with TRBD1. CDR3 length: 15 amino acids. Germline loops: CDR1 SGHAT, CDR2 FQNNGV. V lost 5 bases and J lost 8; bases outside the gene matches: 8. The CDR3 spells CASSHRDRGVDEQFF. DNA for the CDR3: TGTGCCAGCAGCCACCGGGACAGGGGGGTCGATGAGCAGTTCTTC.

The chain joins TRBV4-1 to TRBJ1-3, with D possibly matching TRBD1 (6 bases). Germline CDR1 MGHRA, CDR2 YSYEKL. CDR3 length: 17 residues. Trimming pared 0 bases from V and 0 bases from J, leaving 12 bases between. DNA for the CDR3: TGCGCCAGCAGCCAAGATCACAGGGACCTCTCTGGAAACACCATATATTTT. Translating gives CASSQDHRDLSGNTIYF.